This T cell receptor (beta chain) was captured by sequencing in a study of cytomegalovirus exposure and HLA in healthy donors. Across the study: The use of the same platform for the 130 or so validation repertoires and the roughly 700 first-cohort repertoires was reported by a later analysis.

Findings of the study overall: A list of more than 150 TCR beta chains associated with cytomegalovirus was given.

Trimming cost V 2 bases and J 4 bases; bases outside gene matches: 8. The CDR3 runs 16 residues. Germline V gene data show CDR1 as SGHRS and CDR2 as YFSETQ. As to this clone: Its cognate antigen is unknown.

Measured with immunoSEQ multiplex PCR; TCRdb has only the in-frame clones, and not every one. The table lists 130,000 to 150,000 clones, 88% of them singletons, with 7.9% in the top ten. The V gene is TRBV5-1, the J gene TRBJ2-5; 10 bases align to TRBD2. Sequenced: PBMCs. The source of this sequence is a woman aged 18-35 years in good health and CMV-seropositive. The CDR3 DNA reads as TGCGCCAGCAGCTTCGGGCGGCCTAGCGGGGGAGAGACCCAGTACTTC. It translates to CASSFGRPSGGETQYF.